Shown below are 28 T cell receptor beta chains from a single sample sequenced in a study of blood T cell repertoires in COVID-19. The protocol was immunoSEQ multiplex PCR, while the TCRdb copy is restricted to in-frame clones and leaves out a portion. Among under 200,000 clones listed, 87% were seen once. What was sequenced was peripheral blood. These receptors came from a man aged 40-50 years with active or convalescent COVID-19.

The CDR3 protein is CASRSPMNTEAFF. CDR3 bases: TGTGCCAGCAGGTCCCCCATGAACACTGAAGCTTTCTTT. The chain couples TRBV6-5 to TRBJ1-1; D gene ambiguous. The CDR3 has 13 residues. V lost 6 bases to trimming and J lost 0 bases, with 8 bases between them. CDR1 is MNHEY and CDR2 is SVGAGI in the germline V gene.

J is TRBJ2-7 and V is TRBV5-1; TRBD1 aligns across 8 bases. V lost 4 bases and J lost 5; bases outside the gene matches: 8. Germline V CDR1 and CDR2: SGHRS, YFSETQ. CDR3 length: 14 residues. CDR3: CASSARQGIDEQYF. CDR3 in DNA: TGCGCCAGCAGCGCGAGACAGGGGATTGACGAGCAGTACTTC.

The rearrangement links TRBV7-2 to TRBJ2-7, with 8 nucleotides matching TRBD2. In germline, CDR1 is SGHTA, CDR2 FQGNSA. V shed 1 base and J 6 bases; nucleotides not matched to a gene: 8. The CDR3 loop spans 15 amino acids. CDR3 coding DNA: TGTGCCAGCAGCTTAGTATCGAGCGGGGGAAGCGAGCAGTACTTC. Protein: CASSLVSSGGSEQYF.

The V call is TRBV14, the J call TRBJ1-5, with a weak D call TRBD1 (6 bases). Trimming took 2 bases from V and 3 from J, leaving 8 bases between them. There are 14 residues in the CDR3. CDR1 is SGHDN and CDR2 is FVKESK in the germline V gene. The CDR3 DNA reads as TGTGCCAGCAGCCAAACAGGGCACAATCAGCCCCAGCATTTT. This codes for CASSQTGHNQPQHF.

The chain has TRBV27 and TRBJ1-1; 9 nucleotides match TRBD1. V was pared by 6 bases and J by 3 bases, with 8 bases of the junction left unmatched. The length of the CDR3 is 15 residues. CDR1 is MNHEY and CDR2 is SMNVEV in the germline V gene (reference sequence). This CDR3 is CASSTLWDRDTEAFF. In DNA form, the CDR3 reads TGTGCCAGCAGCACACTTTGGGACAGGGACACTGAAGCTTTCTTT.

The chain uses TRBV4-2 and TRBJ1-1; D gene unclear. In germline, CDR1 is LGHNA, CDR2 YNFKEQ. This CDR3 has 15 residues. Trimming left V 0 bases short and J 4 bases short, with 12 bases between. The chain's CDR3 is CASSQEALQATEAFF. CDR3 DNA: TGTGCCAGCAGCCAAGAAGCCCTTCAAGCCACTGAAGCTTTCTTT.

This clone was detected once. This chain links TRBV11-2 with TRBJ2-1; D is perhaps TRBD1 (5 bases). Germline V gene data show CDR1 as SGHAT and CDR2 as FQNNGV. Trimming took off 3 bases at V and 7 bases at J, with 10 bases between the two ends. The CDR3 has 13 amino acids. For the CDR3, the DNA is TGTGCCAGCAGCTTTACAGGCCCAAATGAGCAGTTCTTC. Translation: CASSFTGPNEQFF.

V is TRBV2 and J is TRBJ1-6; a weak D match, TRBD1 (6 bases). Trimming removed 5 bases at V and 3 bases at J, with 17 bases between. CDR1 is SNHLY, CDR2 FYNNEI, per germline. This CDR3 is 17 amino acids long. The CDR3 loop is CASSTPDSSLYNSPLHF. The CDR3 coding sequence is TGTGCCAGCAGTACCCCGGACAGCTCCCTCTATAATTCACCCCTCCACTTT.

This sequence joins TRBV11-2 and TRBJ2-7; the D gene is possibly TRBD1 (5 bases). V was clipped by 1 base and J by 1 base, with 8 bases between them. CDR3 length equals 14 residues. CDR1 SGHAT and CDR2 FQNNGV come from the germline V gene. CDR3 sequence: CASSLGGASYEQYF. The CDR3 DNA reads TGTGCCAGCAGCTTAGGGGGCGCATCCTACGAGCAGTACTTC.

The sample holds one count of this clone. The V call is TRBV10-1, the J call TRBJ1-3; maybe TRBD1 (6 bases). The germline V gene encodes CDR1 WNHNN and CDR2 SYGVQD (reference sequence). This CDR3 spans 16 amino acids. Deletions cut 5 bases from V and 0 bases from J, with 14 bases between. CDR3: CASSLTGIDSGNTIYF. The CDR3 bases are TGCGCCAGCAGTCTCACAGGGATCGACTCTGGAAACACCATATATTTT.

V gene TRBV7-3 combines with J gene TRBJ2-5; tentative D call: TRBD1 (6 bases). The germline CDR1 and CDR2 sequences are SGHTA and FQGTGA. V lost 4 bases and J lost 1, with 10 bases in between. The CDR3 totals 14 residues. CDR3 nucleotides: TGTGCCAGCAGCTCCGGACAGATCCAAGAGACCCAGTACTTC. Its translation is CASSSGQIQETQYF.

The chain carries TRBV18 and TRBJ1-1; no clear D gene. The CDR3 totals 16 residues. Trimming cost V 3 bases and J 3 bases, with 17 bases left between them. Germline V CDR1 and CDR2: KGHSH, LQKENI. CDR3 sequence: CASSPLPHTAYTEAFF. As DNA, the CDR3 is TGTGCCAGCTCACCCCTACCTCATACAGCTTACACTGAAGCTTTCTTT. Complete variable domain (other parts from reference TRBV18 and TRBJ1-1): NAGVMQNPRHLVRRRGQEARLRCSPMKGHSHVYWYRQLPEEGLKFMVYLQKENIIDESGMPKERFSAEFPKEGPSILRIQQVVRGDSAAYFCASSPLPHTAYTEAFFGQGTRLTVV.

The V gene is TRBV28, the J gene TRBJ1-5; a weak D match, TRBD1 (5 bases). Between the trimmed V and J ends, which lost 4 bases and 12 bases, there was a span of 19 bases. The CDR3 contains 14 residues. Germline V CDR1 and CDR2: MDHEN, SYDVKM. The CDR3 coding sequence is TGTGCCAGCAGTTCGAGGTCGGGGGGAATAGGCCAGCATTTT. Its translation: CASSSRSGGIGQHF.

The chain joins TRBV6-5 to TRBJ1-5, with 7 bases identical to TRBD1. This CDR3 contains 14 residues. Germline CDR1 is MNHEY and CDR2 is SVGAGI. V lost 6 bases to trimming and J lost 6 bases; unmatched junction nucleotides: 8. This CDR3 reads CASRTTGVPQPQHF. Written as DNA, the CDR3 is TGTGCCAGCAGAACCACAGGGGTTCCTCAGCCCCAGCATTTT.

The chain links TRBV19 to TRBJ1-2; D may be TRBD1 (6 bases). Germline CDR1 reads LNHDA; CDR2 reads SQIVND (reference sequence). The CDR3 runs to 14 residues. Trimming took 6 bases from V and 4 from J, leaving 15 bases between them. For the CDR3, the DNA is TGTGCCAGTAGCCATACGACAGGAACCTATGGCTACACCTTC. Translating gives CASSHTTGTYGYTF.

This clone has just one count. The chain links TRBV3-1 (or the pseudogene TRBV3-2) to TRBJ1-2, with TRBD1 as a possible D gene (6 bases). Germline assignment: CDR1 LGHDT and CDR2 YNNKEL (reference sequence). With 0 bases removed from V and 4 bases from J, the gap between germline ends came to 12 bases. The CDR3 totals 15 residues. Written as DNA, the CDR3 is TGTGCCAGCAGCCAAGATCGGGGGGGCGTCTATGGCTACACCTTC. It yields the protein CASSQDRGGVYGYTF.

The chain recombines TRBV3-1 (or the pseudogene TRBV3-2) with TRBJ2-2; 9 bases map to TRBD2. J lost 4 bases, V lost 4 bases, and 7 bases had no gene match. The length of the CDR3 is 16 residues. Per germline, CDR1 LGHDT and CDR2 YNNKEL (reference sequence). The CDR3 protein is CASSLLAGAGTGELFF. The DNA of the CDR3 is TGTGCCAGCAGCCTTTTAGCGGGGGCGGGCACCGGGGAGCTGTTTTTT.

This chain joins TRBV20-1 and TRBJ1-1; the match to TRBD1 covers 7 bases. V lost 3 bases, J lost 7 bases, and 11 bases stayed unmatched. Looked up from germline, CDR1 is DFQATT and CDR2 is SNEGSKA (reference sequence). This CDR3 comprises 14 residues. In DNA form, the CDR3 reads TGCAGTGCTAGTGAAGACAGGGTGGGAGTTGAAGCTTTCTTT. Amino acid sequence: CSASEDRVGVEAFF.

CDR3 sequence reads: CASSPSGNQPQHF. The CDR3 nucleotides read TGTGCCAGCTCACCATCTGGCAATCAGCCCCAGCATTTT. The rearrangement joins TRBV18 to TRBJ1-5; D not resolved. V lost 2 bases to trimming and J lost 2 bases, with 4 bases between them. The CDR3 totals 13 residues. Germline V gene lookup returns CDR1 KGHSH and CDR2 LQKENI.

This chain joins TRBV4-2 and TRBJ2-7; possible D gene TRBD1, 6 bases. The length of the CDR3 is 13 residues. CDR1 and CDR2 (germline): LGHNA, YNFKEQ. Trimming cost V 4 bases and J 4 bases, with 11 bases left between them. The CDR3 region has the DNA TGTGCCAGCAGCCGGGACACCTCGTACGAGCAGTACTTC. As protein: CASSRDTSYEQYF.

The V call is TRBV15, the J call TRBJ1-5, with 7 bases identical to TRBD1. V shed 1 base and J 4 bases; nucleotides not matched to a gene: 1. CDR1 and CDR2 from the germline V gene are LNHNV and YYDKDF (reference sequence). This CDR3 comprises 14 residues. The CDR3 DNA sequence: TGTGCCACCAGCAGAGCAGGGGGAAATCAGCCCCAGCATTTT. It yields the protein CATSRAGGNQPQHF.

This clone was observed a single time. The rearrangement links TRBV7-2 to TRBJ1-5; tentative D call: TRBD1 (5 bases). This CDR3 has 13 residues. Germline V gene lookup returns CDR1 SGHTA and CDR2 FQGNSA. V gave up 5 bases and J gave up 3 bases, with 8 bases separating them. The CDR3 bases are TGTGCCAGCAGCCCGGACAACAATCAGCCCCAGCATTTT. Protein sequence: CASSPDNNQPQHF. Full variable domain (rest looked up from reference TRBV7-2 and TRBJ1-5): GAGVSQSPSNKVTEKGKDVELRCDPISGHTALYWYRQSLGQGLEFLIYFQGNSAPDKSGLPSDRFSAERTGGSVSTLTIQRTQQEDSAVYLCASSPDNNQPQHFGDGTRLSIL.

J is TRBJ2-5 and V is TRBV2, with 7 bases fitting TRBD1. V dropped 3 bases and J dropped 5; count of bases not matched to a gene: 6. The CDR3 length is 14 residues. The germline CDR1 and CDR2 sequences are SNHLY and FYNNEI. The CDR3 DNA is TGTGCCAGCAGTGACCGGACAGGCCGGGAGACCCAGTACTTC. Its translation: CASSDRTGRETQYF.

This chain uses TRBV7-9 with TRBJ2-3; the D gene is possibly TRBD1 (6 bases). CDR3 length equals 15 residues. Trimming left V 7 bases short and J 1 base short, with 15 bases between. CDR1 SEHNR and CDR2 FQNEAQ come from the germline V gene (reference sequence). The CDR3 bases are TGTGCCAGCAAATTAACCAGGGGACGCACAGATACGCAGTATTTT. This sequence encodes CASKLTRGRTDTQYF.

In this sample, this clone turned up once. The chain is built from TRBV7-6 and TRBJ2-6; possibly TRBD2 for D (6 bases). The germline CDR1 and CDR2 sequences are SGHVS and FNYEAQ. V was clipped by 6 bases and J by 0 bases, with 18 bases between them. This CDR3 has 18 residues. CDR3 sequence reads: CASSLRRGLISGANVLTF. The CDR3 coding sequence is TGTGCCAGCAGTCTTAGACGGGGACTCATCTCTGGGGCCAACGTCCTGACTTTC.

This clone was picked up one time. This sequence joins TRBV12-3 or TRBV12-4 and TRBJ1-4; perhaps TRBD1 as D (5 bases). Trimming left V 8 bases short and J 8 bases short, with 15 bases between. This CDR3 spans 13 amino acids. The CDR3 loop is CASGRDSEEKLFF. Written as DNA, the CDR3 is TGTGCCAGCGGCCGGGACTCGGAAGAAAAACTGTTTTTT.

This clone came up once. The rearrangement joins TRBV5-6 to TRBJ2-3; D might be TRBD2 (5 bases). Looked up from germline, CDR1 is SGHDT and CDR2 is YYEEEE. The CDR3 is 18 amino acids. The ends were cut back, 1 base at V and 2 bases at J, with 20 bases in the middle. The CDR3 DNA is TGTGCCAGCAGCTTGTTAACTCATCTAGCACCTTTCACAGATACGCAGTATTTT. As protein: CASSLLTHLAPFTDTQYF.

This chain joins TRBV2 and TRBJ1-4, with unresolved D. The V end lost 1 base, the J end lost 4 bases, and 10 bases lay between the germline ends. This CDR3 is built from 15 residues. Per germline, CDR1 SNHLY and CDR2 FYNNEI. Here the CDR3 DNA reads TGTGCCAGCAGTGAAGGTCTACGGGTTAATGAAAAACTGTTTTTT. It yields the protein CASSEGLRVNEKLFF. Filled out from reference TRBV2 and TRBJ1-4, the complete variable domain reads EPEVTQTPSHQVTQMGQEVILRCVPISNHLYFYWYRQILGQKVEFLVSFYNNEISEKSEIFDDQFSVERPDGSNFTLKIRSTKLEDSAMYFCASSEGLRVNEKLFFGSGTQLSVL.